One and the same sample provided the 27 T cell receptor beta chains below, sequenced in a study of T-cell reconstitution after alpha-beta-depleted transplantation in children. Preparation of the TCRbeta library involved a method that used unique molecular identifiers. TCRdb re-called the PCR reads through MiXCR, storing one row per CDR3 protein. This table has over 45,000 distinct CDR3 sequences, about 10% appearing once. Sequenced here: PBMCs, mostly from graft donor cells, sampled 60 days after TCRalphabeta/CD19-depleted stem cell transplant. These receptors were collected from a male patient aged 2-15 years who had a stem cell transplant for chronic granulomatous disease, so the T cells may come from the graft donor.

This clonotype was observed at least ten times. The chain's CDR3 is CASSSGQGGGYTF. The CDR3 coding sequence is TGTGCCAGCAGCTCTGGACAGGGAGGTGGCTACACCTTC. This chain uses TRBV12-3 or TRBV12-4 with TRBJ1-2; 8 positions agree with TRBD1. The CDR3 totals 13 residues. Trimming cost V 6 bases and J 7 bases; bases outside gene matches: 7.

The chain carries TRBV20-1 and TRBJ1-3, with 8 bases lining up with TRBD1. This CDR3 region has 13 residues. Germline CDR1 DFQATT, CDR2 SNEGSKA (reference sequence). V was pared by 4 bases and J by 4 bases, with 3 bases of the junction left unmatched. The CDR3 coding sequence is TGCAGTGCTAATCAGGGGGCGGGAAACACCATATATTTT. This sequence encodes CSANQGAGNTIYF.

This clonotype was found a few times. The V and J genes are TRBV28 and TRBJ1-5; D is undetermined. Germline V lookup: CDR1 MDHEN, CDR2 SYDVKM. The V gene lost 3 bases and the J gene lost 9 bases, with 6 bases spanning the gap. The CDR3 covers 11 residues. The CDR3 loop is CASSFRGPQHF. CDR3 DNA: TGTGCCAGCAGTTTTCGGGGGCCCCAGCATTTT.

This clonotype was observed at least ten times. The chain links TRBV18 to TRBJ1-2; 7 positions match TRBD1. The CDR3 covers 16 residues. V shed 6 bases, J shed 4 bases, and the junction held 14 bases outside the gene matches. Germline V lookup: CDR1 KGHSH, CDR2 LQKENI. The CDR3: CASSRQGEAVGYGYTF. CDR3 DNA: TGTGCCAGCTCGAGGCAGGGGGAAGCGGTGGGCTATGGCTACACCTTC. Using reference TRBV18 and TRBJ1-2 for the parts outside the CDR3, the full variable domain is NAGVMQNPRHLVRRRGQEARLRCSPMKGHSHVYWYRQLPEEGLKFMVYLQKENIIDESGMPKERFSAEFPKEGPSILRIQQVVRGDSAAYFCASSRQGEAVGYGYTFGSGTRLTVV.

In this sample, this clonotype turned up many times. The chain joins TRBV29-1 to TRBJ2-2; D remains unclear. The CDR3 loop spans 13 amino acids. Trimming stripped 4 bases from V and 5 bases from J, with 11 bases between. Per germline, CDR1 SQVTM and CDR2 ANQGSEA. The CDR3 coding sequence is TGCAGCGTTGTACAGAAGAGAACCGGGGAGCTGTTTTTT. Translated, it gives CSVVQKRTGELFF.

This clonotype was counted only a few times. The rearrangement links TRBV20-1 to TRBJ2-7; TRBD2 agrees at 12 bases. V lost 1 base to trimming and J lost 4 bases; unmatched junction nucleotides: 14. The germline CDR1 and CDR2 sequences are DFQATT and SNEGSKA (reference sequence). CDR3 length equals 18 residues. The DNA for the CDR3 is TGCAGTGCTAGAGGTCAGCTAGCGGGAGGGGCGGGGGTATACGAGCAGTACTTC. Its translation: CSARGQLAGGAGVYEQYF.

This clonotype was seen ten or more times. The chain links TRBV5-6 to TRBJ2-7; 10 nucleotides agree with TRBD1. CDR1 and CDR2 (germline): SGHDT, YYEEEE. CDR3 length: 15 amino acids. V gave up 4 bases and J gave up 3 bases; unmatched junction bases: 7. CDR3 amino acids: CASSNYGQGGYEQYF. The CDR3 coding sequence is TGTGCCAGCAGCAACTACGGACAGGGGGGCTACGAGCAGTACTTC.

This clonotype has ten or more counts. The chain links TRBV20-1 to TRBJ1-1; a possible D gene is TRBD1 (5 bases). The CDR3 contains 13 residues. Germline values: CDR1 DFQATT, CDR2 SNEGSKA (reference sequence). Trimming cost V 6 bases and J 7 bases, with 18 bases left between them. The CDR3 sequence is CSAPPAHRHEAFF. CDR3 nucleotides: TGCAGTGCCCCCCCGGCCCACAGGCATGAAGCTTTCTTT.

The chain's CDR3 is CSAGGGVDFREQYF. As DNA, the CDR3 is TGCAGTGCTGGGGGAGGAGTAGATTTTCGCGAGCAGTACTTC. The rearrangement links TRBV20-1 to TRBJ2-7; D is perhaps TRBD2 (6 bases). This CDR3 spans 14 amino acids. The ends were cut back, 5 bases at V and 6 bases at J, with 20 bases in the middle. The germline CDR1 and CDR2 sequences are DFQATT and SNEGSKA (reference sequence).

This clonotype was counted at least ten times. This chain connects TRBV18 to TRBJ2-5; D may be TRBD1 (6 bases). The CDR3 has 13 residues. V was trimmed by 4 bases and J by 4 bases, leaving 10 bases between them. Per germline, CDR1 KGHSH and CDR2 LQKENI. CDR3 region: CASSQGQRETQYF. CDR3 in DNA: TGTGCCAGCTCACAGGGACAACGAGAGACCCAGTACTTC.

This clonotype was observed many times. J is TRBJ1-2 and V is TRBV9; 11 bases are shared with TRBD1. The germline gives CDR1 SGDLS, CDR2 YYNGEE. Trimming at V came to 2 bases and at J to 6 bases, leaving 6 bases not matched to a gene. This CDR3 contains 15 residues. The CDR3 DNA reads as TGTGCCAGCAGCGTCAGGACAGGGGGCGATGATGGCTACACCTTC. It encodes CASSVRTGGDDGYTF.

This clonotype came up many times. The chain uses TRBV20-1 and TRBJ1-1; D unresolved. Germline assignment: CDR1 DFQATT and CDR2 SNEGSKA (reference sequence). CDR3 length equals 14 residues. The ends were cut back, 0 bases at V and 4 bases at J, with 12 bases in the middle. For the CDR3, the DNA is TGCAGTGCTAGAGATTTTACAGACCGCACTGAAGCTTTCTTT. This codes for CSARDFTDRTEAFF.

This clonotype occurred a few times. This chain links TRBV7-2 with TRBJ2-2; 14 bases fit TRBD2. This CDR3 is 16 amino acids long. Germline V CDR1 and CDR2: SGHTA, FQGNSA. V lost 5 bases and J lost 4; bases outside the gene matches: 3. CDR3 in amino acids: CASSRGLAGGTGELFF. In DNA, the CDR3 is TGTGCCAGCAGCCGAGGACTAGCGGGAGGCACCGGGGAGCTGTTTTTT.

This clonotype was counted many times. The chain links TRBV18 to TRBJ2-5, with 7 bases matching TRBD2. The length of the CDR3 is 15 residues. Trimming took 2 bases from V and 4 from J; bases not matched to a gene: 7. CDR1 is KGHSH and CDR2 is LQKENI in the germline V gene. The CDR3 spells CASSPESGKGETQYF. CDR3 bases: TGTGCCAGCTCACCAGAGAGCGGGAAGGGAGAGACCCAGTACTTC.

This clonotype was counted many times. The chain employs TRBV28 and TRBJ1-2; the D is unclear. This CDR3 is built from 17 residues. Deletions cut 4 bases from V and 2 bases from J, with 20 bases between. The germline V gene has CDR1 MDHEN and CDR2 SYDVKM. The CDR3 bases are TGTGCCAGCAGTTCAGAGATATACCAGTGGAACAACTATGGCTACACCTTC. Protein sequence: CASSSEIYQWNNYGYTF.

This clonotype was counted many times. V gene TRBV20-1 combines with J gene TRBJ2-1; 8 nucleotides match TRBD2. The V gene's germline CDR1 is DFQATT and CDR2 SNEGSKA (reference sequence). Unmatched junction bases numbered 10, after V lost 1 base and J lost 8 bases. The CDR3 sequence is 15 residues long. The CDR3 loop reads CSARAGTSGTDEQFF. The CDR3 bases are TGCAGTGCTAGAGCCGGGACTAGTGGGACCGATGAGCAGTTCTTC.

This clonotype was observed at least ten times. This chain joins TRBV5-1 and TRBJ1-2, with D possibly TRBD1 on 5 matching bases. This CDR3 spans 14 amino acids. Germline V gene data show CDR1 as SGHRS and CDR2 as YFSETQ. V lost 0 bases to trimming and J lost 6 bases, with 12 bases between them. The CDR3 sequence: CASSLEGRVDGYTF. DNA for the CDR3: TGCGCCAGCAGCTTGGAGGGCAGGGTGGATGGCTACACCTTC.

This clonotype was detected many times. The chain carries TRBV11-2 and TRBJ2-1, with D perhaps being TRBD1 or TRBD2 (5 bases each). Trimming left V 1 base short and J 0 bases short, with 10 bases between. CDR3 size: 16 residues. Germline CDR1 is SGHAT and CDR2 is FQNNGV. This CDR3 reads CASSLVAGSSYNEQFF. CDR3 bases: TGTGCCAGCAGCTTAGTTGCAGGGAGCTCCTACAATGAGCAGTTCTTC.

The sample holds a few counts of this clonotype. This chain uses TRBV6-2 or TRBV6-3 with TRBJ2-5; 7 positions match TRBD2. The CDR3 has 15 amino acids. V dropped 2 bases and J dropped 4; count of bases not matched to a gene: 7. Germline CDR1 reads MNHEY; CDR2 reads SVGEGT. This CDR3 reads CASSYGRTSGETQYF. CDR3 nucleotides: TGTGCCAGCAGTTACGGCAGGACTAGTGGAGAGACCCAGTACTTC.

The CDR3 loop reads CASSYALAGGTDTQYF. CDR3 sequence (DNA): TGTGCCAGCAGTTACGCGCTAGCGGGGGGAACAGATACGCAGTATTTT. This sequence joins TRBV6-5 and TRBJ2-3; 11 bases line up with TRBD2. Per the germline V gene, CDR1 is MNHEY and CDR2 is SVGAGI. With 2 bases clipped from V and 3 bases from J, the junction kept 4 bases outside the gene matches. The CDR3 has 16 amino acids.

This clonotype has ten or more counts. V gene TRBV6-1 combines with J gene TRBJ1-5; 7 bases line up with TRBD1. CDR1 is MNHNS, CDR2 SASEGT, per germline. V was pared by 3 bases and J by 6 bases, with 5 bases of the junction left unmatched. The CDR3 length is 14 residues. The CDR3 sequence is CASSDRGLSQPQHF. CDR3 DNA: TGTGCCAGCAGTGACAGGGGGTTGAGTCAGCCCCAGCATTTT.

Notes on this clonotype: At one of its ends the junction is not consistent with the germline gene, which may arise from a read error. V is TRBV27 and J is TRBJ1-6; D is ambiguous. CDR1 is MNHEY and CDR2 is SMNVEV in the germline V gene (reference sequence). The CDR3 has 15 residues. CDR3 nucleotide sequence: TGTGCCAGCAGTTTAAAGGGTACAAATAAATCACCCCTCCACTTT. Translated: CASSLKGTNKSPLHF.

This clonotype was seen many times. This chain joins TRBV15 and TRBJ2-4, with a weak D call TRBD2 (6 bases). Germline-derived CDR1 and CDR2 are LNHNV and YYDKDF (reference sequence). This CDR3 region has 17 residues. Between the trimmed V and J ends, which lost 1 base and 0 bases, there was a span of 13 bases. The CDR3 bases are TGTGCCACCAGCAGAGTGGCAAGCGGGCCAGCCAAAAACATTCAGTACTTC. Protein sequence: CATSRVASGPAKNIQYF.

This clonotype occurred a few times. V gene TRBV6-5 combines with J gene TRBJ2-7; 8 nucleotides line up with TRBD1. This CDR3 has 17 residues. J was trimmed by 5 bases and V by 2 bases; bases with no gene match: 14. The germline gives CDR1 MNHEY, CDR2 SVGAGI. The CDR3 spells CASSYGSGGQGTHEQYF. For the CDR3, the DNA is TGTGCCAGCAGTTACGGTAGTGGAGGACAGGGTACCCACGAGCAGTACTTC.

Many counts were recorded for this clonotype. The chain joins TRBV2 to TRBJ2-6; D might be TRBD2 (5 bases). Germline values: CDR1 SNHLY, CDR2 FYNNEI. The CDR3 has 15 amino acids. The ends were cut back, 7 bases at V and 4 bases at J, with 14 bases in the middle. CDR3 protein: CASNGRRAGANVLTF. The CDR3 nucleotides read TGTGCCAGCAACGGCCGGCGGGCAGGGGCCAACGTCCTGACTTTC.

This clonotype appeared many times. The rearrangement uses TRBV7-2 and TRBJ2-7; D remains unclear. In germline, CDR1 is SGHTA, CDR2 FQGNSA. Trimming pared 1 base from V and 0 bases from J, leaving 10 bases between. The CDR3 extends over 15 amino acids. The CDR3 spells CASSLGWYTSYEQYF. The CDR3 DNA reads TGTGCCAGCAGCTTAGGGTGGTACACCTCCTACGAGCAGTACTTC. Full variable domain (outside the CDR3, taken from reference TRBV7-2 and TRBJ2-7): GAGVSQSPSNKVTEKGKDVELRCDPISGHTALYWYRQSLGQGLEFLIYFQGNSAPDKSGLPSDRFSAERTGGSVSTLTIQRTQQEDSAVYLCASSLGWYTSYEQYFGPGTRLTVT.

This clonotype came up many times. A much larger clone sits a single nucleotide away, making a read error possible. The rearrangement links TRBV6-5 to TRBJ1-5; D is unclear. This CDR3 is built from 14 residues. Between the trimmed V and J ends, which lost 2 bases and 0 bases, there was a span of 5 bases. Germline-derived CDR1 and CDR2 are MNHEY and SVGAGI. CDR3 in DNA: TGTGCCAGCAGTTACGTAAATAGCAATCAGCCCCAGCATTTT. It codes for CASSYVNSNQPQHF.